The 24 T cell receptor beta chains below all came from one sample that was sequenced in a study of T cell responses to AZD1222 COVID-19 vaccine. The table came from immunoSEQ multiplex PCR; TCRdb's copy has only in-frame clones and leaves some out. The table lists around 130,000 clones, approximately 90% of them singletons, with roughly 3.9% in the top ten. The sample in question was peripheral blood, obtained 28 days after the second AZD1222 dose. The receptors were sampled from an adult who received the AZD1222 COVID-19 vaccine.

The rearrangement uses TRBV4-2 and TRBJ2-7, with a weak D call TRBD1 (5 bases). CDR1 is LGHNA and CDR2 is YNFKEQ in the germline V gene. Trimming took off 2 bases at V and 3 bases at J, with 17 bases between the two ends. The CDR3 totals 16 residues. The CDR3 bases are TGTGCCAGCAGCCAATTAATGAGACAGTCTTTCTACGAGCAGTACTTC. It yields the protein CASSQLMRQSFYEQYF.

The chain is built from TRBV9 and TRBJ1-2; no clear D. V was cut by 5 bases and J by 5 bases, with 22 bases left in between. Germline CDR1 is SGDLS and CDR2 is YYNGEE. The CDR3 runs to 16 residues. CDR3 loop: CASSPSGREFRYGYTF. CDR3 coding DNA: TGTGCCAGCAGTCCCTCCGGACGCGAGTTTAGATATGGCTACACCTTC.

V usage is TRBV4-1 and J usage is TRBJ1-2, with a possible D match to TRBD1 (6 bases). V dropped 4 bases and J dropped 8 bases, with 14 bases sitting between them. The germline gives CDR1 MGHRA, CDR2 YSYEKL. The CDR3 length is 13 residues. The CDR3 sequence is CASSLQAGVGYTF. DNA for the CDR3: TGCGCCAGCAGCCTACAGGCAGGGGTAGGCTACACCTTC.

The rearrangement uses TRBV7-3 and TRBJ1-3; D may be TRBD1 (6 bases). The germline V gene encodes CDR1 SGHTA and CDR2 FQGTGA. V lost 8 bases and J 4 bases, leaving 12 bases between the germline ends. This CDR3 comprises 13 residues. The CDR3 here is CASRLDSGNTIYF. The CDR3 DNA follows: TGTGCCAGCCGTCTGGACAGCGGAAACACCATATATTTT. The full variable domain, with the rest looked up from reference TRBV7-3 and TRBJ1-3, is GAGVSQTPSNKVTEKGKYVELRCDPISGHTALYWYRQSLGQGPEFLIYFQGTGAADDSGLPNDRFFAVRPEGSVSTLKIQRTERGDSAVYLCASRLDSGNTIYFGEGSWLTVV.

The chain employs TRBV9 and TRBJ2-1, with TRBD1 identical over 9 bases. The CDR3 loop spans 15 amino acids. Unmatched junction bases numbered 5, after V lost 2 bases and J lost 5 bases. Germline V CDR1 and CDR2: SGDLS, YYNGEE. CDR3: CASSVGTGQHNEQFF. The CDR3 coding sequence is TGTGCCAGCAGCGTTGGGACAGGGCAACACAATGAGCAGTTCTTC.

CDR3 region: CASLPSHNGIEQFF. The CDR3 bases are TGTGCCAGCTTACCTAGCCACAATGGCATTGAGCAGTTCTTC. This chain connects TRBV2 to TRBJ2-1, with a possible D match to TRBD2 (5 bases). The CDR3 runs 14 residues. The germline V gene has CDR1 SNHLY and CDR2 FYNNEI. The germline V and J ends were trimmed by 8 bases and 9 bases, with 20 bases remaining between them.

The rearrangement joins TRBV5-5 to TRBJ1-2, with 7 bases that match TRBD1. This CDR3 comprises 13 residues. Germline CDR1 is SGHKS and CDR2 is YYEKEE (reference sequence). The ends lost 4 bases at V and 6 bases at J; junction bases unmatched: 6. CDR3 sequence (DNA): TGTGCCAGCAGCGTTACAGGGGACGATGGCTACACCTTC. Protein product: CASSVTGDDGYTF.

This clone was recorded once. The chain recombines TRBV6-5 with TRBJ2-7, with a weak D call TRBD2 (7 bases). V was trimmed by 2 bases and J by 6 bases, leaving 20 bases between them. The germline gives CDR1 MNHEY, CDR2 SVGAGI. CDR3 length equals 16 residues. For the CDR3, the DNA is TGTGCCAGCAGTTACGCGGGGGTGGGGGCTAGCGCCGAGCAGTACTTC. It encodes CASSYAGVGASAEQYF.

J is TRBJ2-1 and V is TRBV4-3, with TRBD1 matching 7 bases. The CDR3 has 16 amino acids. The germline CDR1 and CDR2 sequences are LGHNA and YSLEER. V trimming: 0 bases; J trimming: 3 bases; junction bases outside the gene matches: 5. The CDR3 sequence is CASSQELRQGYNEQFF. In DNA form, the CDR3 reads TGCGCCAGCAGCCAAGAACTACGACAGGGCTACAATGAGCAGTTCTTC.

The chain uses TRBV5-6 and TRBJ1-1; D perhaps matches TRBD1 (5 bases). In germline, CDR1 is SGHDT, CDR2 YYEEEE. V was clipped by 5 bases and J by 6 bases, with 14 bases between them. The CDR3 consists of 13 residues. Written as DNA, the CDR3 is TGTGCCAGCAGGTTATGGGGGAGTGCTGAAGCTTTCTTT. As protein: CASRLWGSAEAFF. Full variable domain (missing parts from reference TRBV5-6 and TRBJ1-1): DAGVTQSPTHLIKTRGQQVTLRCSPKSGHDTVSWYQQALGQGPQFIFQYYEEEERQRGNFPDRFSGHQFPNYSSELNVNALLLGDSALYLCASRLWGSAEAFFGQGTRLTVV.

The genes are TRBV7-6 and TRBJ2-6, with D unclear. Germline CDR1 SGHVS, CDR2 FNYEAQ. Trimming stripped 1 base from V and 0 bases from J, with 7 bases between. This CDR3 has 16 amino acids. The CDR3 nucleotides read TGTGCCAGCAGCTTAGGGGCCTACTCTGGGGCCAACGTCCTGACTTTC. Its translation is CASSLGAYSGANVLTF.

The CDR3: CASSPQRGYNEQFF. CDR3 in DNA: TGTGCCAGCTCACCCCAGCGGGGCTACAATGAGCAGTTCTTC. V usage is TRBV18 and J usage is TRBJ2-1; 7 bases are shared with TRBD2. The CDR3 sequence is 14 residues long. Germline V lookup: CDR1 KGHSH, CDR2 LQKENI. Germline trimming cut 3 bases from V and 3 bases from J; bases unmatched to any gene: 2. Based on the CDR3 plus reference TRBV18 and TRBJ2-1, the full variable domain is NAGVMQNPRHLVRRRGQEARLRCSPMKGHSHVYWYRQLPEEGLKFMVYLQKENIIDESGMPKERFSAEFPKEGPSILRIQQVVRGDSAAYFCASSPQRGYNEQFFGPGTRLTVL.

There are a few counts of this clone. V is TRBV28 and J is TRBJ1-2; no clear D gene. This CDR3 region has 15 residues. Trimming left V 5 bases short and J 4 bases short, with 17 bases between. Looked up from germline, CDR1 is MDHEN and CDR2 is SYDVKM. This CDR3 is CASSPRTKRGYGYTF. The CDR3 nucleotides read TGTGCCAGCAGTCCCCGGACCAAACGGGGCTATGGCTACACCTTC.

The chain couples TRBV12-3 or TRBV12-4 to TRBJ2-5; D gene uncertain. V lost 2 bases and J 5 bases, leaving 6 bases between the germline ends. The CDR3 runs 12 residues. The CDR3 nucleotides read TGTGCCAGCAGTTTAAGGCTGGAGACCCAGTACTTC. Protein: CASSLRLETQYF.

V and J are TRBV4-3 and TRBJ2-3, with 9 nucleotides matching TRBD2. The CDR3 contains 17 residues. Germline CDR1 and CDR2: LGHNA and YSLEER. The V gene end was trimmed by 1 base and the J gene end by 6 bases; junction bases not matched to a gene: 11. CDR3 DNA sequence: TGCGCCAGCAGCCAAGCCAGCGGGGGGCTTTTTAGGGATACGCAGTATTTT. It encodes CASSQASGGLFRDTQYF.

This rearrangement joins TRBV3-1 (or the pseudogene TRBV3-2) to TRBJ2-1; 7 bases line up with TRBD1. The V and J ends lost 4 bases and 10 bases, in that order; junction bases with no gene match: 4. CDR3 length: 12 amino acids. The germline gives CDR1 LGHDT, CDR2 YNNKEL (reference sequence). CDR3 in amino acids: CASSRDSGEQFF. In DNA form, the CDR3 reads TGTGCCAGCAGCCGGGACAGTGGGGAGCAGTTCTTC.

The V gene is TRBV6-6, the J gene TRBJ1-4; TRBD1 is a possible D gene (5 bases). V was trimmed by 5 bases and J by 5 bases, leaving 24 bases between them. This CDR3 spans 18 amino acids. Germline V gives CDR1 MNHNY, CDR2 SVGAGI (reference sequence). CDR3 DNA sequence: TGTGCCAGCAGTCCGTCGGACAAATGGGGACCCTACAATGAAAAACTGTTTTTT. Its protein product is CASSPSDKWGPYNEKLFF.

This clone occurred once. V is TRBV15 and J is TRBJ2-3; the D is unclear. Germline lookup yields CDR1 LNHNV and CDR2 YYDKDF (reference sequence). The V end lost 1 base, the J end lost 6 bases, and 5 bases lay between the germline ends. This CDR3 comprises 12 residues. CDR3 DNA: TGTGCCACCAGCAGAGGGTCCGATACGCAGTATTTT. It encodes CATSRGSDTQYF. Drawing the rest from reference TRBV15 and TRBJ2-3, the complete variable domain is DAMVIQNPRYQVTQFGKPVTLSCSQTLNHNVMYWYQQKSSQAPKLLFHYYDKDFNNEADTPDNFQSRRPNTSFCFLDIRSPGLGDTAMYLCATSRGSDTQYFGPGTRLTVL.

The chain couples TRBV6-1 to TRBJ2-7; 9 nucleotides line up with TRBD2. Trimming cost V 0 bases and J 2 bases; bases outside gene matches: 2. The CDR3 is made up of 15 amino acids. Looked up from germline, CDR1 is MNHNS and CDR2 is SASEGT. CDR3 coding DNA: TGTGCCAGCAGTGAAGCCGTAGCGGGGGCCTACGAGCAGTACTTC. Amino acid sequence: CASSEAVAGAYEQYF.

On this clone itself: Other DNA sequences within the sample encode an identical CDR3. The chain carries TRBV6-2 or TRBV6-3 and TRBJ1-5, with TRBD1 as a possible D gene (5 bases). V shed 4 bases and J shed 4 bases, with 11 bases lying between them. Per the germline V gene, CDR1 is MNHEY and CDR2 is SVGEGT. The CDR3 covers 14 residues. The CDR3 sequence: CASSLLEGNQPQHF. As DNA, the CDR3 is TGTGCCAGCAGTTTGTTGGAGGGGAATCAGCCCCAGCATTTT.

This chain connects TRBV9 to TRBJ1-2; D is ambiguous. This CDR3 comprises 14 residues. Trimming cost V 0 bases and J 6 bases, with 12 bases left between them. CDR1 is SGDLS and CDR2 is YYNGEE in the germline V gene. The CDR3 sequence: CASSVVQGLDGYTF. CDR3 sequence (DNA): TGTGCCAGCAGCGTAGTGCAAGGGTTGGATGGCTACACCTTC.

This chain links TRBV6-5 with TRBJ1-1; maybe TRBD1 (5 bases). The CDR3 consists of 13 residues. Germline CDR1 reads MNHEY; CDR2 reads SVGAGI. The V gene lost 8 bases and the J gene lost 3 bases, with 13 bases spanning the gap. CDR3 amino acids: CASWVPGDTEAFF. CDR3 nucleotide sequence: TGTGCCAGCTGGGTTCCGGGGGACACTGAAGCTTTCTTT.

The chain is built from TRBV7-9 and TRBJ2-5, with D maybe TRBD2 (5 bases). This CDR3 comprises 13 residues. Per germline, CDR1 SEHNR and CDR2 FQNEAQ (reference sequence). The V end lost 8 bases, the J end lost 5 bases, and 15 bases lay between the germline ends. CDR3 nucleotide sequence: TGTGCCAGCTCTAGCTACCGAACGGAGACCCAGTACTTC. Translated, it gives CASSSYRTETQYF.

The genes are TRBV7-2 and TRBJ1-6; D is perhaps TRBD1 (6 bases). Germline V gives CDR1 SGHTA, CDR2 FQGNSA. CDR3 length: 14 residues. Trimming cost V 5 bases and J 4 bases, with 9 bases left between them. The CDR3 spells CASSPGQYNSPLHF. The CDR3, as DNA: TGTGCCAGCAGCCCCGGACAGTATAATTCACCCCTCCACTTT.